The clone carrying this T cell receptor (beta chain) was seen many times. The antigen remains unidentified. The library attached unique molecular identifiers to individual cDNA molecules. One entry per CDR3 protein results from TCRdb running MiXCR on the RACE reads. The sample consists of over 300,000 distinct CDR3 sequences, roughly 4.6% of them appearing once. The data were taken from a study of human T cells and chemical hapten exposure. Overall study results and limits: Significantly greater numbers of large CDR3 similarity clusters came from expanded TCRs than from controls. Having alopecia, the donors may differ immunologically from healthy people.

Time point specified: pre-sensitization, week 0. Treatment here: therapeutic diphenylcyclopropenone sensitization with weekly scalp DPC. This TCR derives from a woman aged 45 to 65 with alopecia areata. Some clones in this sample may be carry-over from other donors' samples. This specimen was whole blood, taken in connection with sensitization to the hapten diphenylcyclopropenone (DPC).

CDR3 in amino acids: CASSQGGRPNYGYTF. CDR3 in DNA: TGTGCCAGCAGCCAAGGGGGCCGGCCTAACTATGGCTACACCTTC. The rearrangement joins TRBV12-3 or TRBV12-4 to TRBJ1-2; 7 bases are a match to TRBD1. The CDR3 is 15 residues long. The V gene end was trimmed by 6 bases and the J gene end by 0 bases; junction bases not matched to a gene: 7.